Listed below are T cell receptor beta chains from one sample, sequenced in a study of blood T cell repertoires in COVID-19. Libraries were prepared by immunoSEQ multiplex PCR; TCRdb keeps only in-frame clonotypes and omits some of them. The repertoire holds 650,000 to 800,000 clones, with 85% to 90% as singletons. The specimen sequenced was peripheral blood. Receptor source: a woman aged 18-35 years with acute or convalescent COVID-19. CDR3s include the opening cysteine and the closing phenylalanine or tryptophan. Clone size, where shown, is once, few, many, or a class for clones that have expanded.

>TRBV29-1|TRBJ2-3|.
CSVVSQATDTQYF
>TRBV6-2/TRBV6-3|TRBJ2-7|.
CASSSKTGRRDEQYF
>TRBV4-1|TRBJ1-3|.
CASTDRVGNTIYF
>TRBV6-5|TRBJ1-2|.
CASTPSQKHGYTF
>TRBV6-5|TRBJ2-7|.
CASLSTGLSYEQYF
>TRBV5-1|TRBJ2-5|.
CASSWTSGEPSYF
>TRBV24-1|TRBJ1-5|.
CATSGLGKRGPQHF
>TRBV7-6|TRBJ1-2|.
CASRAPRSGPYYGYTF
>TRBV11-2|TRBJ2-5|.
CASPPGADEETQYF
>TRBV24-1|TRBJ1-2|.
CATSDLHLVWSNYGYTF
>TRBV25-1|TRBJ1-1|.
CASTPAGQGLQKGAFF
>TRBV6-5|TRBJ2-1|once
CASSLVQGYHNEQFF
>TRBV6-5|TRBJ2-7|.
CASSYTGTGGWEQYF
>TRBV30|TRBJ1-1|.
CAWNPGFRVTEAFF
>TRBV28|TRBJ2-3|.
CASSFRGGDTDTQYF
>TRBV2|TRBJ2-1|.
CASKTGTSFYNEQFF
>TRBV28|TRBJ1-5|.
CASSFYSNQPQHF
>TRBV5-1|TRBJ2-2|.
CASSLQGITGELFF
>TRBV12-5|TRBJ1-5|.
CASGLGGGQPQHF
>TRBV9|TRBJ1-2|.
CASSGRQGMHGYTF
>TRBV30|TRBJ1-5|.
CAWSGGQAGNQPQHF
>TRBV7-2|TRBJ1-6|once
CASSLARQAHSPLHF
>TRBV2|TRBJ1-1|.
CASGGRGPEAFF
>TRBV12-3/TRBV12-4|TRBJ2-7|few
CASSSGTPYEQYF
>TRBV6-4|TRBJ2-3|.
CASSDRGGLNTDTQYF
>TRBV5-1|TRBJ2-1|once
CASSFGSGGHNEQFF
>TRBV29-1|TRBJ1-2|.
CSVVPTNGYTF
>TRBV10-3|TRBJ1-1|.
CATTAVNTEAFF